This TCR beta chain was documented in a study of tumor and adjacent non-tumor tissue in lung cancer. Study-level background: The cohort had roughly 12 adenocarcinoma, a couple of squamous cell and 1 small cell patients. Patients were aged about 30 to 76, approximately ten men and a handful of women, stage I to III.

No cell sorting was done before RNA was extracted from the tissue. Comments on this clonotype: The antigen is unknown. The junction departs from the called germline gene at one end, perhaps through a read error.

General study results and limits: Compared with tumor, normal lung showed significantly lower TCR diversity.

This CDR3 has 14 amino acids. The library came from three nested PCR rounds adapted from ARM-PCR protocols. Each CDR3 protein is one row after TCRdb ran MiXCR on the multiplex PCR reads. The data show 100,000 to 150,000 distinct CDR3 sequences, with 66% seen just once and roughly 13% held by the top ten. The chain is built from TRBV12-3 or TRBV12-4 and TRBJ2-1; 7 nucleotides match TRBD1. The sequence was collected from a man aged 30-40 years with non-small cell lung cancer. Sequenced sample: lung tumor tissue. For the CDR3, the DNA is TGTGCTAGCATCGATTCGACAGGGCCGAATGAGCAGTTCTTC. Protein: CASIDSTGPNEQFF.